This T cell receptor (beta chain) was found in a study of neurological immune-mediated disorders. Germline V gives CDR1 MNHEY, CDR2 SVGEGT. V lost 4 bases and J lost 3; bases outside the gene matches: 6. The CDR3 consists of 15 residues. This clonotype appeared many times. What it binds is unknown. Unsorted libraries came from 2 million PBMCs stored at -80 °C. With 10-nucleotide random UMIs included, cDNA was synthesized by 5'RACE. TCRdb processed the 5' RACE reads anew with MiXCR; each CDR3 protein has one entry. The table lists some 77,000 distinct CDR3 sequences, around 9.9% of them singletons. Study outcomes and limitations: Across subjects, expanded clones had no CDR3 amino acid sequences in common, pointing to private repertoires in all groups. Healthy controls had more TCR clonal expansion than multiple sclerosis, which showed the least, whereas HTLV-1-associated myelopathy showed the most.

The chain links TRBV6-2 or TRBV6-3 to TRBJ1-5, with TRBD1 matching over 7 bases. Sequenced sample: PBMCs. The receptor's source is a man aged 50 or older in good health. Here the CDR3 reads CASSSTGTANQPQHF. The CDR3 bases are TGTGCCAGCAGTTCAACCGGGACAGCCAATCAGCCCCAGCATTTT.